This is a list of T cell receptor beta chains from one sample in a study of cytomegalovirus exposure and HLA in healthy donors. Generated by immunoSEQ multiplex PCR, the TCRdb table keeps only in-frame clones and is missing some. The sample includes 120,000 to 150,000 clones, approximately 80% of them seen just once. The sample was PBMCs. The receptors originated from a woman in her forties in good health and CMV-seropositive. CDR3s include the opening cysteine and the closing phenylalanine or tryptophan. D genes are given only for firm matches. A clone size is listed for some rows: how often the clone was seen (once, few, many), or a class if it is expanded.

d_call: -; v_call: TRBV14; clone_size: -; j_call: TRBJ2-3; cdr3_aa: CASSHRKDSNTDTQYF; cdr3_nt: TGTGCCAGCAGCCACAGAAAGGACAGTAACACAGATACGCAGTATTTT
d_call: TRBD1; v_call: TRBV23-1; clone_size: -; j_call: TRBJ1-4; cdr3_aa: CASSKTIYRGVGEKLFF; cdr3_nt: TGCGCCAGCAGTAAAACTATATACAGGGGCGTGGGTGAAAAACTGTTTTTT
d_call: -; v_call: TRBV6-5; clone_size: few; j_call: TRBJ2-7; cdr3_aa: CASSYSAGSSYEQYF; cdr3_nt: TGTGCCAGCAGTTACTCGGCGGGGAGCTCCTACGAGCAGTACTTC
d_call: -; v_call: TRBV30; clone_size: -; j_call: TRBJ1-3; cdr3_aa: CAWSAGGGNTIYF; cdr3_nt: TGTGCCTGGAGCGCCGGGGGTGGAAACACCATATATTTT
d_call: -; v_call: TRBV21-1; clone_size: -; j_call: TRBJ2-7; cdr3_aa: CASSKQGRSPLEQYF; cdr3_nt: TGTGCCAGCAGCAAACAGGGCCGTAGTCCTCTCGAGCAGTACTTC
d_call: -; v_call: TRBV29-1; clone_size: -; j_call: TRBJ2-1; cdr3_aa: CSVERGRANNEQFF; cdr3_nt: TGCAGCGTTGAAAGGGGGAGGGCCAACAATGAGCAGTTCTTC
d_call: TRBD1; v_call: TRBV11-3; clone_size: -; j_call: TRBJ2-1; cdr3_aa: CASTLTGHNEQFF; cdr3_nt: TGTGCCAGCACCTTGACAGGGCACAATGAGCAGTTCTTC
d_call: -; v_call: TRBV6-1; clone_size: once; j_call: TRBJ1-3; cdr3_aa: CASSEALPARGNTIYF; cdr3_nt: TGTGCCAGCAGTGAAGCGCTTCCGGCGAGGGGAAACACCATATATTTT
d_call: TRBD2; v_call: TRBV5-4; clone_size: -; j_call: TRBJ2-5; cdr3_aa: CASSPRTSGQETQYF; cdr3_nt: TGTGCCAGCAGCCCCAGGACTAGCGGCCAAGAGACCCAGTACTTC
d_call: TRBD2; v_call: TRBV13; clone_size: -; j_call: TRBJ2-3; cdr3_aa: CASSPRLAGEDTQYF; cdr3_nt: TGTGCCAGCAGCCCCCGACTAGCGGGAGAAGATACGCAGTATTTT
d_call: -; v_call: TRBV14; clone_size: few; j_call: TRBJ1-1; cdr3_aa: CASSLGRGSTEAFF; cdr3_nt: TGTGCCAGCAGTTTGGGGCGGGGGAGCACTGAAGCTTTCTTT
d_call: -; v_call: TRBV28; clone_size: -; j_call: TRBJ2-7; cdr3_aa: CASTRRGSLSYEQYF; cdr3_nt: TGTGCCAGCACACGTCGGGGGTCACTCTCCTACGAGCAGTACTTC
d_call: TRBD1; v_call: TRBV6-5; clone_size: -; j_call: TRBJ2-7; cdr3_aa: CASSSYRGLEQYF; cdr3_nt: TGTGCCAGCAGCTCCTACAGGGGGCTGGAGCAGTACTTC
d_call: -; v_call: TRBV28; clone_size: once; j_call: TRBJ2-5; cdr3_aa: CASSGTNRGKTQYF; cdr3_nt: TGTGCCAGCAGTGGAACAAATAGGGGGAAGACCCAGTACTTC
d_call: TRBD1; v_call: TRBV7-9; clone_size: -; j_call: TRBJ1-1; cdr3_aa: CASSLTGGGLSEAFF; cdr3_nt: TGTGCCAGCAGTTTGACAGGGGGCGGTCTCTCTGAAGCTTTCTTT
d_call: TRBD1; v_call: TRBV5-6; clone_size: -; j_call: TRBJ1-5; cdr3_aa: CASSLRQGIHQPQHF; cdr3_nt: TGTGCCAGCAGCCTTCGACAGGGTATTCATCAGCCCCAGCATTTT
d_call: -; v_call: TRBV10-3; clone_size: -; j_call: TRBJ2-7; cdr3_aa: CAIKGESYEQYF; cdr3_nt: TGTGCCATCAAGGGGGAGAGCTACGAGCAGTACTTC
d_call: TRBD1; v_call: TRBV30; clone_size: -; j_call: TRBJ1-1; cdr3_aa: CAWGTGARGAFF; cdr3_nt: TGTGCCTGGGGTACAGGGGCCCGGGGGGCTTTCTTT
d_call: -; v_call: TRBV28; clone_size: few; j_call: TRBJ1-5; cdr3_aa: CASSFPTALNQPQHF; cdr3_nt: TGTGCCAGCAGTTTCCCGACAGCCCTCAATCAGCCCCAGCATTTT
d_call: TRBD2; v_call: TRBV5-4; clone_size: -; j_call: TRBJ2-1; cdr3_aa: CASSEPSAGDNEQFF; cdr3_nt: TGTGCCAGCAGCGAACCCAGCGCGGGGGACAATGAGCAGTTCTTC
d_call: -; v_call: TRBV28; clone_size: -; j_call: TRBJ2-5; cdr3_aa: CASSPRETQYF; cdr3_nt: TGTGCCAGCAGTCCTAGAGAGACCCAGTACTTC
d_call: -; v_call: TRBV5-1; clone_size: -; j_call: TRBJ1-1; cdr3_aa: CASSFSGGRNTEAFF; cdr3_nt: TGCGCCAGCAGCTTTTCGGGGGGACGGAACACTGAAGCTTTCTTT
d_call: TRBD1; v_call: TRBV19; clone_size: few; j_call: TRBJ2-1; cdr3_aa: CASRWDRGYNEQFF; cdr3_nt: TGTGCCAGTAGGTGGGACAGGGGGTACAATGAGCAGTTCTTC
d_call: -; v_call: TRBV2; clone_size: -; j_call: TRBJ2-1; cdr3_aa: CASKASATYNEQFF; cdr3_nt: TGTGCCAGCAAAGCTAGCGCAACCTACAATGAGCAGTTCTTC
d_call: TRBD2; v_call: TRBV18; clone_size: few; j_call: TRBJ2-1; cdr3_aa: CASSLLAGEANEQFF; cdr3_nt: TGTGCCAGCTCACTGCTAGCGGGAGAGGCGAATGAGCAGTTCTTC